The clone carrying this TCR beta chain was observed a handful of times. These data are taken from a study of blood T cell repertoires in COVID-19. Germline V gene lookup returns CDR1 SNHLY and CDR2 FYNNEI. With V trimmed by 6 bases and J by 0 bases, 12 bases remained unmatched. The CDR3 has 17 amino acids. The table came from immunoSEQ multiplex PCR; TCRdb's copy has only in-frame clones and leaves some out. The sample consists of under 80,000 clones, around 87% of them appearing once. The chain uses TRBV2 and TRBJ2-7; 9 bases match TRBD2. Sequenced input: peripheral blood. This receptor was identified in a human donor in a cohort sampled during active COVID-19. The CDR3 reads CASSPGLAGMFSYEQYF. The CDR3 coding sequence is TGTGCCAGCAGCCCTGGGCTAGCGGGGATGTTCTCCTACGAGCAGTACTTC.